The 5 T cell receptor beta chains presented below share a single source sample, sequenced in a study of blood T cells in healthy people across ages. A second PCR of about 7 to 12 cycles used a sample-barcoded 5' primer and a J-beta primer mix. From the 5' RACE reads, TCRdb called clonotypes with MiXCR, one entry per CDR3 protein. The table records around 870,000 distinct CDR3 sequences, roughly 26% of them present only once. The sequenced sample was blood. The receptor source for this set is a woman aged 80 or over in good health.

To note about this clonotype: Possible read error: a much larger clone is one base away. V is TRBV20-1 and J is TRBJ1-2; 8 bases align to TRBD1. The CDR3 sequence is 15 residues long. Germline trimming cut 3 bases from V and 3 bases from J; bases unmatched to any gene: 9. CDR1 is DFQATT, CDR2 SNEGSKA, per germline (reference sequence). The CDR3 region has the DNA TGCAGTGCTAGTTCCAGGGGGCACCCCCACTATGGCTACACCTTC. Amino acids: CSASSRGHPHYGYTF.

This clonotype was picked up a small number of times. This may stem from a read error, because a much larger clone lies one nucleotide away. The rearrangement joins TRBV12-3 or TRBV12-4 to TRBJ2-7; 9 nucleotides line up with TRBD1. CDR3 length: 15 residues. In DNA, the CDR3 is TGTACCAGCAGTTTATTTGGGACAGGGCGGAACGAGCAGTACTTC. Translation: CTSSLFGTGRNEQYF.

The V gene is TRBV5-1, the J gene TRBJ2-5; D could derive from TRBD1 or TRBD2 (6 bases each). Germline CDR1 reads SGHRS; CDR2 reads YFSETQ. This CDR3 comprises 15 residues. Trimming left V 4 bases short and J 11 bases short, with 24 bases between. The CDR3 protein is CASSPAGRGGNEQYF. The CDR3 nucleotides are TGCGCCAGCAGCCCGGCCGGCAGGGGCGGGAATGAGCAGTACTTC. The whole variable domain, remainder taken from reference TRBV5-1 and TRBJ2-5, is KAGVTQTPRYLIKTRGQQVTLSCSPISGHRSVSWYQQTPGQGLQFLFEYFSETQRNKGNFPGRFSGRQFSNSRSEMNVSTLELGDSALYLCASSPAGRGGNEQYFGPGTRLLVL.

This clonotype was seen a few times. A much larger clone sits a single nucleotide away, making a read error possible. The chain employs TRBV18 and TRBJ1-2; 7 bases match TRBD1. The CDR3 contains 15 residues. Germline CDR1 and CDR2: KGHSH and LQKENI. V lost 2 bases to trimming and J lost 6 bases; unmatched junction nucleotides: 9. Here the CDR3 reads CASSPGLGGADGYTF. The CDR3 DNA follows: TGTGCCAGCTCACCAGGTCTAGGGGGCGCGGATGGCTACACCTTC.

The CDR3 loop is CASSLDLRAAQYF. The DNA of the CDR3 is TGTGCCAGCAGCTTAGATCTCAGGGCGGCCCAGTACTTC. The rearrangement links TRBV11-3 to TRBJ2-5, with D possibly being TRBD1 (5 bases). V was clipped by 0 bases and J by 9 bases, with 11 bases between them. CDR1 is SGHNT, CDR2 YENEEA, per germline. CDR3 length: 13 amino acids.